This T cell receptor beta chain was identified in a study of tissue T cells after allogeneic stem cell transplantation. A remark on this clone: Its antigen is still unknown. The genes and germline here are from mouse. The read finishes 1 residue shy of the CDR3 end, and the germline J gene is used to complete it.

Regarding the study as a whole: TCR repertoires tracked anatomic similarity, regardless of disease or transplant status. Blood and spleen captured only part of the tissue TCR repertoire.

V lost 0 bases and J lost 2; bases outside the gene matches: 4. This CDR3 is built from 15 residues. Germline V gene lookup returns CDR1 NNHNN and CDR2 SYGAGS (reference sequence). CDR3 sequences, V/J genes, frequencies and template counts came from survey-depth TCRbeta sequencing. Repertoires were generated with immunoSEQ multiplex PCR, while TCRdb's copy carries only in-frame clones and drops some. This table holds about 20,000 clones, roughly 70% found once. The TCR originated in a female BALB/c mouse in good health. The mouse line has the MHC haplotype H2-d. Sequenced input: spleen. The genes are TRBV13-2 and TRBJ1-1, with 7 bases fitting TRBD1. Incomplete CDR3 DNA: TGTGCCAGCGGTGATGGCCGGACAGGCAACACAGAAGTCTTC. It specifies CASGDGRTGNTEVF. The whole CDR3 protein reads CASGDGRTGNTEVFF.